The present entry profiles one TCR beta chain with its context. Its antigen is still unknown. The data stem from a study of chemoradiotherapy in HPV16-positive cancers. Study details: Candidate HPV-specific T-cell clones and common TCR motifs came from functional assays in two HPV16-positive patients.

Findings of the study overall: Functional assays defining HPV-specific T cells used only a couple of HPV16-positive patients. Better recurrence-free survival went with HPV-responsive T-cell expansion in HPV16-positive patients.

Only in-frame clones appear in the TCRdb table, and some are missing; sequencing was by immunoSEQ multiplex PCR. Here the sample spans some 9,100 clones, 80% to 85% being singletons. Trimming pared 1 base from V and 7 bases from J, leaving 10 bases between. The CDR3 runs 13 residues. From germline, CDR1 is MNHNS and CDR2 SASEGT. This sample comprised blood, obtained from a patient who underwent chemoradiotherapy. The gene calls are TRBV6-1 and TRBJ1-2, with D possibly TRBD1 on 5 matching bases. The sequence came from a human donor with HPV-associated anogenital cancer. The CDR3 spells CASSEVRQGGYTF. DNA for the CDR3: TGTGCCAGCAGTGAAGTCAGGCAGGGTGGCTACACCTTC.